A single sample gave rise to the 21 T cell receptor beta chains below, sequenced in a study of T cells in Graves' hyperthyroidism and ophthalmopathy. RNA transcripts yielded amplified TCR beta CDR3 regions. Carried out on the TCR CDR3, a first-round RT-PCR used the HTBI primer set. TCRdb re-called the multiplex PCR reads through MiXCR, storing one row per CDR3 protein. The table includes 270,000 or so distinct CDR3 sequences, roughly 15% detected once. The material sequenced was blood. These receptors were taken from a woman aged 45 to 65 with Graves' hyperthyroidism that later progressed to Graves' ophthalmopathy.

The chain combines TRBV6-6 with TRBJ1-1; D is undetermined. The CDR3 has 14 amino acids. Germline values: CDR1 MNHNY, CDR2 SVGAGI (reference sequence). V dropped 3 bases and J dropped 1 base, with 9 bases sitting between them. The CDR3 here is CASSYYPGNTEAFF. The CDR3, as DNA: TGTGCCAGCAGTTATTATCCGGGGAACACTGAAGCTTTCTTT.

This sequence joins TRBV7-3 and TRBJ2-3; TRBD1 might be the D (8 bases). The length of the CDR3 is 19 residues. Germline-derived CDR1 and CDR2 are SGHTA and FQGTGA. V gave up 0 bases and J gave up 4 bases, with 23 bases separating them. The CDR3 is CASSLTGAGDRGLADTQYF. In DNA form, the CDR3 reads TGTGCCAGCAGCTTAACGGGGGCGGGAGACAGGGGCCTAGCAGATACGCAGTATTTT.

Ten or more counts support this clonotype. CDR3 in amino acids: CASRTWDGYGYTF. CDR3 nucleotide sequence: TGTGCCAGCAGGACTTGGGACGGCTATGGCTACACCTTC. The chain has TRBV28 and TRBJ1-2, with D tentatively TRBD1 (5 bases). CDR1 is MDHEN, CDR2 SYDVKM, per germline. The germline V and J ends were trimmed by 6 bases and 4 bases, with 12 bases remaining between them. CDR3 length: 13 amino acids.

This clonotype was observed a few times. The genes are TRBV13 and TRBJ1-1; D is perhaps TRBD1 (5 bases). The CDR3 totals 15 residues. The germline V gene has CDR1 PRHDT and CDR2 FYEKMQ (reference sequence). V was shortened by 5 bases and J by 0 bases, with 13 bases between the two germline ends. The CDR3 reads CASSHDRRMNTEAFF. In DNA form, the CDR3 reads TGTGCCAGCAGCCACGACAGACGTATGAACACTGAAGCTTTCTTT.

This clonotype was seen ten or more times. The chain joins TRBV2 to TRBJ1-2; D gene unclear. The V and J ends lost 6 bases and 7 bases respectively, with 9 bases between them. The CDR3 is made up of 11 amino acids. Germline lookup yields CDR1 SNHLY and CDR2 FYNNEI. This CDR3 reads CASRVEGGYTF. In DNA form, the CDR3 reads TGTGCCAGCAGGGTGGAAGGTGGCTACACCTTC.

The rearrangement joins TRBV13 to TRBJ1-1; maybe TRBD1 (5 bases). The CDR3 covers 15 residues. In germline, CDR1 is PRHDT, CDR2 FYEKMQ (reference sequence). The ends were cut back, 0 bases at V and 4 bases at J, with 12 bases in the middle. The CDR3: CASSLGLSGGTEAFF. The CDR3 nucleotides read TGTGCCAGCAGCTTAGGCCTTTCTGGGGGCACTGAAGCTTTCTTT.

In this sample, this clonotype turned up many times. The rearrangement uses TRBV24-1 and TRBJ2-1; D remains ambiguous. CDR3 length equals 14 residues. Germline V lookup: CDR1 KGHDR, CDR2 SFDVKD. V lost 1 base and J 6 bases, leaving 9 bases between the germline ends. CDR3 DNA: TGTGCCACCAGTGATTTTGGTTTTAGCAATGAGCAGTTCTTC. Translation: CATSDFGFSNEQFF.

This clonotype was seen repeatedly, ten times or more. The chain combines TRBV2 with TRBJ1-2; no firm D call. Between the trimmed V and J ends, which lost 7 bases and 4 bases, there was a span of 16 bases. The germline V gene has CDR1 SNHLY and CDR2 FYNNEI. The CDR3 has 14 amino acids. CDR3 residues: CASTLESVVYGYTF. In nucleotides, the CDR3 is TGTGCCAGCACCCTGGAGTCAGTCGTCTATGGCTACACCTTC.

The chain combines TRBV4-1 with TRBJ2-7; perhaps TRBD2 as D (5 bases). Germline loops: CDR1 MGHRA, CDR2 YSYEKL. V dropped 3 bases and J dropped 3 bases, with 12 bases sitting between them. The CDR3 is 14 amino acids. In nucleotides, the CDR3 is TGCGCCAGCAGCCACAAAGAGGGTTACTACGAGCAGTACTTC. Translated: CASSHKEGYYEQYF.

This clonotype appeared many times. The V and J genes are TRBV7-3 and TRBJ2-2; D gene unclear. The CDR3 consists of 17 residues. V lost 5 bases, J lost 4 bases, and 20 bases lay in between. Germline values: CDR1 SGHTA, CDR2 FQGTGA. The CDR3: CASSRLATARGTGELFF. In DNA, the CDR3 is TGTGCCAGCAGCCGTCTGGCGACTGCGAGAGGCACCGGGGAGCTGTTTTTT. The variable domain in full, completed from reference TRBV7-3 and TRBJ2-2, reads GAGVSQTPSNKVTEKGKYVELRCDPISGHTALYWYRQSLGQGPEFLIYFQGTGAADDSGLPNDRFFAVRPEGSVSTLKIQRTERGDSAVYLCASSRLATARGTGELFFGEGSRLTVL.

This clonotype was counted ten times or more. The chain uses TRBV2 and TRBJ1-6, with unresolved D. The CDR3 contains 14 residues. Trimming shortened V by 3 bases and J by 9 bases, and 12 bases separated the two germline ends. Germline loops: CDR1 SNHLY, CDR2 FYNNEI. The CDR3 DNA sequence: TGTGCCAGCAGTGATTCCCCAGAAGGTTCACCCCTCCACTTT. The encoded protein is CASSDSPEGSPLHF. The full variable domain, its missing parts supplied by reference TRBV2 and TRBJ1-6, is EPEVTQTPSHQVTQMGQEVILRCVPISNHLYFYWYRQILGQKVEFLVSFYNNEISEKSEIFDDQFSVERPDGSNFTLKIRSTKLEDSAMYFCASSDSPEGSPLHFGNGTRLTVT.

The chain couples TRBV27 to TRBJ2-7; 9 bases map to TRBD1. The CDR3 is made up of 13 amino acids. Germline V gives CDR1 MNHEY, CDR2 SMNVEV (reference sequence). Losses at the gene ends were 6 bases for V and 2 bases for J; bases not matched to a gene: 2. CDR3 nucleotide sequence: TGTGCCAGCAGACAGGGGGCGACCTACGAGCAGTACTTC. Protein product: CASRQGATYEQYF.

This clonotype has at least ten counts. The rearrangement uses TRBV28 and TRBJ1-2; D remains unclear. The CDR3 runs 16 residues. V lost 5 bases and J 3 bases, leaving 19 bases between the germline ends. The germline V gene encodes CDR1 MDHEN and CDR2 SYDVKM. The CDR3 DNA sequence: TGTGCCAGCAGTCTACTTATTTCCCGACTGGACTATGGCTACACCTTC. Translating gives CASSLLISRLDYGYTF.

This clonotype occurred many times. The rearrangement uses TRBV24-1 and TRBJ2-1; 16 bases match TRBD2. Trimming cost V 3 bases and J 9 bases; bases outside gene matches: 7. The CDR3 has 17 residues. Germline assignment: CDR1 KGHDR and CDR2 SFDVKD. CDR3 region: CATSDAGTSGRAGEQFF. DNA for the CDR3: TGTGCCACCAGTGATGCCGGGACTAGCGGGAGGGCCGGTGAGCAGTTCTTC.

The chain uses TRBV7-9 and TRBJ2-5; TRBD1 matches at 12 bases. The V and J ends lost 6 bases and 1 base, in that order; junction bases with no gene match: 15. This CDR3 has 19 residues. The germline gives CDR1 SEHNR, CDR2 FQNEAQ (reference sequence). CDR3 nucleotides: TGTGCCAGCAGACATGGGACAGGGGGCCAGGGGGGAGGCCAAGAGACCCAGTACTTC. Translation gives CASRHGTGGQGGGQETQYF.

The chain recombines TRBV7-8 with TRBJ1-3; no firm D call. CDR1 SGHVS and CDR2 FQNEAQ come from the germline V gene. The CDR3 is 16 residues long. The V end lost 1 base, the J end lost 0 bases, and 10 bases lay between the germline ends. The CDR3 DNA reads as TGTGCCAGCAGCTTAGTGCCTCAACCCTCTGGAAACACCATATATTTT. Translated: CASSLVPQPSGNTIYF.

In this sample, this clonotype turned up many times. This chain joins TRBV18 and TRBJ2-7; D call uncertain. The CDR3 covers 16 residues. V lost 3 bases, J lost 2 bases, and 17 bases lay in between. CDR1 and CDR2 (germline): KGHSH, LQKENI. This CDR3 reads CASSPLEVLPAYEQYF. In nucleotides, the CDR3 is TGTGCCAGCTCACCGCTCGAAGTCCTCCCGGCCTACGAGCAGTACTTC.

This clonotype was detected a few times. The CDR3, as DNA: TGTGCCAGTAATTTGGGAGGGATCAATCAGCCCCAGCATTTT. It encodes CASNLGGINQPQHF. The V and J genes are TRBV19 and TRBJ1-5; D is ambiguous. Trimming stripped 7 bases from V and 3 bases from J, with 13 bases between. Looked up from germline, CDR1 is LNHDA and CDR2 is SQIVND (reference sequence). The CDR3 totals 14 residues.

This clonotype was detected many times. V usage is TRBV2 and J usage is TRBJ1-5; D is undetermined. Germline loops: CDR1 SNHLY, CDR2 FYNNEI. This CDR3 is built from 14 residues. V was trimmed by 5 bases and J by 1 base, leaving 9 bases between them. DNA of the CDR3: TGTGCCAGCAGTAGTCAACCGAGCAATCAGCCCCAGCATTTT. As protein: CASSSQPSNQPQHF.

The table lists this clonotype with a few counts. The genes are TRBV29-1 and TRBJ1-1; no reliable D call. The germline gives CDR1 SQVTM, CDR2 ANQGSEA. This CDR3 region has 11 residues. V lost 3 bases to trimming and J lost 0 bases, with 2 bases between them. CDR3 protein: CSVEVNTEAFF. CDR3 in DNA: TGCAGCGTTGAGGTGAACACTGAAGCTTTCTTT. Supplemented by reference TRBV29-1 and TRBJ1-1, the full variable domain reads SAVISQKPSRDICQRGTSLTIQCQVDSQVTMMFWYRQQPGQSLTLIATANQGSEATYESGFVIDKFPISRPNLTFSTLTVSNMSPEDSSIYLCSVEVNTEAFFGQGTRLTVV.

This clonotype was counted ten times or more. V usage is TRBV20-1 and J usage is TRBJ2-3; D possibly corresponds to TRBD1 (6 bases). The CDR3 contains 12 residues. Trimming took off 5 bases at V and 6 bases at J, with 12 bases between the two ends. Germline V gene data show CDR1 as DFQATT and CDR2 as SNEGSKA (reference sequence). The CDR3 DNA sequence: TGCAGTGCTCGACAGGTCCAGGATACGCAGTATTTT. Translating gives CSARQVQDTQYF.